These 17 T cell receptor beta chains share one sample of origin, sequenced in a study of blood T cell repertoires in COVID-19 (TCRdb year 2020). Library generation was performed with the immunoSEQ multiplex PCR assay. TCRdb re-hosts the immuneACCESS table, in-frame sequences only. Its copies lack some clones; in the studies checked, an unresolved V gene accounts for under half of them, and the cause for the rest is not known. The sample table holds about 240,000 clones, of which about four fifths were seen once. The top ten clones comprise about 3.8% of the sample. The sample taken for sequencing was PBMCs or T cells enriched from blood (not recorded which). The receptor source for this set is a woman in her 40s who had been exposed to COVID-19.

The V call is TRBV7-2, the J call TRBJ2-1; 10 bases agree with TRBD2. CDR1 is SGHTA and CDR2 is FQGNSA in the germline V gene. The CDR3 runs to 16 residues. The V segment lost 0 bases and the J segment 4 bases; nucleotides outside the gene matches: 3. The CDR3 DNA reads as TGTGCCAGCAGCTTAGCCAGGACTAGCGGTTACAATGAGCAGTTCTTC. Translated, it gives CASSLARTSGYNEQFF.

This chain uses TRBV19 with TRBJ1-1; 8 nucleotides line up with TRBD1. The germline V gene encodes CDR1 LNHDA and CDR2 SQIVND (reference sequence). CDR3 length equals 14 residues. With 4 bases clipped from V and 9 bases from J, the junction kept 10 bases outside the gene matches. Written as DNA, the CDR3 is TGTGCCAGTAGTAGCGACAGGGGTTTGGGGAAAGCTTTCTTT. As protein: CASSSDRGLGKAFF.

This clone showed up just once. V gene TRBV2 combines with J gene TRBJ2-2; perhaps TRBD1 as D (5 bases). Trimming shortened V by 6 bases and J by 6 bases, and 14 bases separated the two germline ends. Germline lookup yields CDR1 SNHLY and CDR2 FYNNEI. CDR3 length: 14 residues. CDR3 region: CASSLTERAGELFF. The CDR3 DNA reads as TGTGCCAGCAGCCTGACAGAACGCGCCGGGGAGCTGTTTTTT.

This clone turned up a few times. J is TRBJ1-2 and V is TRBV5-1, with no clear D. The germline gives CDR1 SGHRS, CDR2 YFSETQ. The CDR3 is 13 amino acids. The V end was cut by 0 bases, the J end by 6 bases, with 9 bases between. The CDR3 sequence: CASSLGLSDGYTF. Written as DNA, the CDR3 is TGCGCCAGCAGCTTGGGTTTGAGTGATGGCTACACCTTC.

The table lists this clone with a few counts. CDR3 in amino acids: CATYNRDRNYGYTF. The CDR3 DNA reads as TGTGCCACCTACAACCGGGACAGGAACTATGGCTACACCTTC. The chain carries TRBV6-6 and TRBJ1-2; 8 positions match TRBD1. Germline V gene sequence: CDR1 MNHNY, CDR2 SVGAGI (reference sequence). The CDR3 extends over 14 amino acids. Losses at the gene ends were 10 bases for V and 2 bases for J; bases not matched to a gene: 9.

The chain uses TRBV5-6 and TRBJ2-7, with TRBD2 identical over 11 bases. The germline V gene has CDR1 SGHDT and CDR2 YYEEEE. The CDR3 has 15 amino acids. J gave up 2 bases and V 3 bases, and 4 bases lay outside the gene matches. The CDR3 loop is CASSSGTSGPYEQYF. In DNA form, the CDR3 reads TGTGCCAGCAGCTCGGGGACTAGCGGACCCTACGAGCAGTACTTC.

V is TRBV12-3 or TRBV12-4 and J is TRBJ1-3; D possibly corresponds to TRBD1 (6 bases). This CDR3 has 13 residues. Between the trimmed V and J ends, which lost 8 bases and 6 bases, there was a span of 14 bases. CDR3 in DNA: TGTGCCAGCGGGGGGGGCCCGGTAAACACCATATATTTT. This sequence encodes CASGGGPVNTIYF.

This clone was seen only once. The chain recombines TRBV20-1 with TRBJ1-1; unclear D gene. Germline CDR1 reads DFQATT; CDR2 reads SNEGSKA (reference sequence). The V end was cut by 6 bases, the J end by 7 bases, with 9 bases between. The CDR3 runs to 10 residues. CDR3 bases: TGCAGTGCGACACCTTATGAAGCTTTCTTT. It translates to CSATPYEAFF.

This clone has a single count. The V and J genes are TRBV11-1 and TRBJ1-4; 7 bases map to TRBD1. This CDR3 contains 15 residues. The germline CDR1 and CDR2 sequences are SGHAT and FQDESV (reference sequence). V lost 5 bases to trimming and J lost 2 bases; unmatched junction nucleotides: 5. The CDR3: CASSLNRGTNEKLFF. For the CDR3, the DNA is TGTGCCAGCAGCCTCAACAGGGGCACTAATGAAAAACTGTTTTTT.

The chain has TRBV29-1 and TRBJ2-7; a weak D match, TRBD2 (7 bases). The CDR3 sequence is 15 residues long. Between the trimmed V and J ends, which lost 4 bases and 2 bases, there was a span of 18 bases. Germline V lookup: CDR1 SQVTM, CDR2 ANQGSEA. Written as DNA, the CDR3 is TGCAGCGTTGGGAAAGGGGGGGGGATTACCTACGAGCAGTACTTC. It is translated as CSVGKGGGITYEQYF.

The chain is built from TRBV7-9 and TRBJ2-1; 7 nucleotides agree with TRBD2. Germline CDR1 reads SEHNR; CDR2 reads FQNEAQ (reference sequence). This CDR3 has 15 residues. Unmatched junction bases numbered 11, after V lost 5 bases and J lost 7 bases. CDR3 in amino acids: CASSLGGSLGNEQFF. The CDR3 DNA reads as TGTGCCAGCAGCCTGGGGGGGTCTCTCGGGAATGAGCAGTTCTTC.

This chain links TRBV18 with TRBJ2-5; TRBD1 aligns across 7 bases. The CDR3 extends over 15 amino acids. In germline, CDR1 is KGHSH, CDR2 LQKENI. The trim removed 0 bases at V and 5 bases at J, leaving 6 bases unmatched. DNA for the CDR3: TGTGCCAGCTCACCACCGACAGGGCAAGGGGAGACCCAGTACTTC. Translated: CASSPPTGQGETQYF.

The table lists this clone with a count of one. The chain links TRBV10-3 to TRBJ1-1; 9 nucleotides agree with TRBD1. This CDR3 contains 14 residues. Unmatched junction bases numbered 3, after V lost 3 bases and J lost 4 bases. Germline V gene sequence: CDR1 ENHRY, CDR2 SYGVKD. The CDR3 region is CAISDRQGGTEAFF. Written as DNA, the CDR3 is TGTGCCATCAGTGATCGACAGGGGGGCACTGAAGCTTTCTTT.

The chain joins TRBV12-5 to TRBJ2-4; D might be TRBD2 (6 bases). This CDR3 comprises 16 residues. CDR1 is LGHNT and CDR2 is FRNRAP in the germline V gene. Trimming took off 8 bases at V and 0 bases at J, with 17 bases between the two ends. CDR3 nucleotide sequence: TGTGCTAGTTCACCTACTGGGGGGATAGCCAAAAACATTCAGTACTTC. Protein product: CASSPTGGIAKNIQYF.

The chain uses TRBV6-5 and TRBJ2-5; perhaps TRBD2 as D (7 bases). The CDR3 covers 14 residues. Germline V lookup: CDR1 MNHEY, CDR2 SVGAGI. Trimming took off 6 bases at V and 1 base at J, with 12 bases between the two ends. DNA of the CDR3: TGTGCCAGCAGCCTGGGGGGGGCCCAAGAGACCCAGTACTTC. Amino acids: CASSLGGAQETQYF.

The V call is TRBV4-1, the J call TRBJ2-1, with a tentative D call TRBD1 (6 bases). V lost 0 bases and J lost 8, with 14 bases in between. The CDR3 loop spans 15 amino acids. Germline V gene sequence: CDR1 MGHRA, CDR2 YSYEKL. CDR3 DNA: TGCGCCAGCAGCCAAGACAGGGGAAAGTCTGATGAGCAGTTCTTC. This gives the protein CASSQDRGKSDEQFF.

Here the CDR3 DNA reads TGTGCCAGCAGTGAAAAGAGGACAGGGTATAATTCACCCCTCCACTTT. It is translated as CASSEKRTGYNSPLHF. The chain recombines TRBV6-1 with TRBJ1-6; 8 bases agree with TRBD1. CDR3 length equals 16 residues. The V gene's germline CDR1 is MNHNS and CDR2 SASEGT. The ends lost 2 bases at V and 4 bases at J; junction bases unmatched: 4.